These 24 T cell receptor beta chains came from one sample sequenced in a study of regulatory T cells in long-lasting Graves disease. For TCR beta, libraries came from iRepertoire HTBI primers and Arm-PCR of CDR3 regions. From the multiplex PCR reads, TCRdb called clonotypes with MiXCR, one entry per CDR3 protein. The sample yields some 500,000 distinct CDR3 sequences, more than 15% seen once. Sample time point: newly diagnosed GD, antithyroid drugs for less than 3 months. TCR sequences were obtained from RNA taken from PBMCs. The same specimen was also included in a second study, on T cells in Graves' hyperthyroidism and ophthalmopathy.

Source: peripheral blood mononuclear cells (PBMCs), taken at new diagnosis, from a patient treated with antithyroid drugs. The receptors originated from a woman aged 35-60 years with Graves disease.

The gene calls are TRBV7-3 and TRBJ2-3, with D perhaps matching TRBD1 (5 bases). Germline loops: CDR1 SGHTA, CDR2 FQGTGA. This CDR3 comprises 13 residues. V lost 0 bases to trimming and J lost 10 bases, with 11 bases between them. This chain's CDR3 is CASSLTGAPSQYF. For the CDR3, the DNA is TGTGCCAGCAGCTTAACAGGGGCTCCATCGCAGTATTTT.

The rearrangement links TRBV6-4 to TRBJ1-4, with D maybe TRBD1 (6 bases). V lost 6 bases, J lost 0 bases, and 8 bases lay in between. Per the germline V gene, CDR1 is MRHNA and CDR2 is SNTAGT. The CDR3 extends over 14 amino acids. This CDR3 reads CASRSGATNEKLFF. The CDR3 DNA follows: TGTGCCAGCAGATCAGGGGCAACTAATGAAAAACTGTTTTTT.

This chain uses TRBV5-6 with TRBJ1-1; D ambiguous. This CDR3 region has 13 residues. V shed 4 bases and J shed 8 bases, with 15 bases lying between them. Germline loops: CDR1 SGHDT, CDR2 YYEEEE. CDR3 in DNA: TGTGCCAGCAGCCCCCCGCAGATAAACGAAGCTTTCTTT. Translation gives CASSPPQINEAFF.

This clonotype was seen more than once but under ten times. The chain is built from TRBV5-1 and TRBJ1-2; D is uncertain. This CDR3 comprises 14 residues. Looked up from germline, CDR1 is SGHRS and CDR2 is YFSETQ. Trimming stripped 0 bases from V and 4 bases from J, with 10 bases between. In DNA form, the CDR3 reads TGCGCCAGCAGCTTGGGAGAGAGTACCTATGGCTACACCTTC. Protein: CASSLGESTYGYTF. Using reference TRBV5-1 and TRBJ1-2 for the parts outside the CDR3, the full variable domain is KAGVTQTPRYLIKTRGQQVTLSCSPISGHRSVSWYQQTPGQGLQFLFEYFSETQRNKGNFPGRFSGRQFSNSRSEMNVSTLELGDSALYLCASSLGESTYGYTFGSGTRLTVV.

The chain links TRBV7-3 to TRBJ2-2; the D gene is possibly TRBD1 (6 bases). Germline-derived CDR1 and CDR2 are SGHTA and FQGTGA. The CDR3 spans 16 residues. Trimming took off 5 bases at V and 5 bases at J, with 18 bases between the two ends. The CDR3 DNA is TGTGCCAGCAGCCCACAGACCATACAGGGAACCGGGGAGCTGTTTTTT. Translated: CASSPQTIQGTGELFF. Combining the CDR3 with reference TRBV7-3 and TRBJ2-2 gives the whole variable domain GAGVSQTPSNKVTEKGKYVELRCDPISGHTALYWYRQSLGQGPEFLIYFQGTGAADDSGLPNDRFFAVRPEGSVSTLKIQRTERGDSAVYLCASSPQTIQGTGELFFGEGSRLTVL.

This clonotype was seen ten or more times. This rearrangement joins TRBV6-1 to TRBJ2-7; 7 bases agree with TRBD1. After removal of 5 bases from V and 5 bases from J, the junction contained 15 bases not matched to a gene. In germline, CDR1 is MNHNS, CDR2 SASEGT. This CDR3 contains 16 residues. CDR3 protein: CASSKPFGQVVHEQYF. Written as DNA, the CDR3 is TGTGCCAGCAGTAAACCTTTCGGACAGGTTGTTCACGAGCAGTACTTC.

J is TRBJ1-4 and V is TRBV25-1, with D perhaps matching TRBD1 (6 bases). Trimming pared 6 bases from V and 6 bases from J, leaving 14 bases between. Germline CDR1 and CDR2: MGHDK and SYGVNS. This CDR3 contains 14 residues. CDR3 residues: CASRGAGNHEKLFF. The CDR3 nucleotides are TGTGCCAGCAGGGGGGCGGGAAACCATGAAAAACTGTTTTTT.

The CDR3 coding sequence is TGCGCCAGCAGCACCCGGACGATAGCGGGGGGCACAGATACGCAGTATTTT. This sequence encodes CASSTRTIAGGTDTQYF. The rearrangement joins TRBV5-1 to TRBJ2-3; 9 bases line up with TRBD2. The length of the CDR3 is 17 residues. J was trimmed by 1 base and V by 4 bases; bases with no gene match: 10. Germline CDR1 reads SGHRS; CDR2 reads YFSETQ.

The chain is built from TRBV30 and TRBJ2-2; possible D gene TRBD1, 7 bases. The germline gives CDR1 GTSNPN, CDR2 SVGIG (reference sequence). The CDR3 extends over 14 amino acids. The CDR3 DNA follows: TGTGCGCTAACAGGGGTAGGGAGGACCGGGGAGCTGTTTTTT. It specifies CALTGVGRTGELFF.

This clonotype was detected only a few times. CDR3 bases: TGCGCCAGCACCGAAATACAGGGGGCTGAGCAGTTCTTC. Its protein is CASTEIQGAEQFF. The chain couples TRBV5-1 to TRBJ2-1; 9 positions match TRBD1. Unmatched junction bases numbered 7, after V lost 6 bases and J lost 9 bases. Germline lookup yields CDR1 SGHRS and CDR2 YFSETQ. The CDR3 covers 13 residues.

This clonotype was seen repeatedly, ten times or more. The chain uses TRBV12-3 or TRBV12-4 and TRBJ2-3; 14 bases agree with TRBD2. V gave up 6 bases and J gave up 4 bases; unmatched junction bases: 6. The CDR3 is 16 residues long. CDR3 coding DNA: TGTGCCAGCAGCCTGACTAGCGGGGGGGGGGCAGATACGCAGTATTTT. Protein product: CASSLTSGGGADTQYF.

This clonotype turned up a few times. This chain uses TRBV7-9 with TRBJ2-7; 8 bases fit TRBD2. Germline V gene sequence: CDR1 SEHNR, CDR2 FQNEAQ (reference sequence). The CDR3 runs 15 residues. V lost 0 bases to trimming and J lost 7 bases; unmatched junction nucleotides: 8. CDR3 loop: CASSLALAGPREQYF. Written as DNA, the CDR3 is TGTGCCAGCAGCTTAGCGCTAGCGGGTCCGAGAGAGCAGTACTTC.

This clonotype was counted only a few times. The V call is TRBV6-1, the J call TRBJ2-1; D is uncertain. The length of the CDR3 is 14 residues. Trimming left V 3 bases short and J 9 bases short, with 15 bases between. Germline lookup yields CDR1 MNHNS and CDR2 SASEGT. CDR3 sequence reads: CASSDTVSLFEQFF. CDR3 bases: TGTGCCAGCAGTGACACAGTTTCCCTATTTGAGCAGTTCTTC.

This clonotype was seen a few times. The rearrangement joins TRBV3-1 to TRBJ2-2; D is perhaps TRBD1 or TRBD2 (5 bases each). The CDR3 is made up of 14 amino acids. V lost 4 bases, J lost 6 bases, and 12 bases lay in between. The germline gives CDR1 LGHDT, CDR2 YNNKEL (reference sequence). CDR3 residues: CASSPGTLAGELFF. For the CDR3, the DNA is TGTGCCAGCAGCCCCGGGACCCTCGCCGGGGAGCTGTTTTTT.

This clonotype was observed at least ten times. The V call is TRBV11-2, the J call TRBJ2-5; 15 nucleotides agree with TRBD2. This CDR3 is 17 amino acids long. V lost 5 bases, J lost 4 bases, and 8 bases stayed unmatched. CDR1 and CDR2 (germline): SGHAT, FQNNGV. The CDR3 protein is CASSRGLAGGQRETQYF. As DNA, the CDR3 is TGTGCCAGCAGCCGTGGACTAGCGGGGGGGCAACGAGAGACCCAGTACTTC.

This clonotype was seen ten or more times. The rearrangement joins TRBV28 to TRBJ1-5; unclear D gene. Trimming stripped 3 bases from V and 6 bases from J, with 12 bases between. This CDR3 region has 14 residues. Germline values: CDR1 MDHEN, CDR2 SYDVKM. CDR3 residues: CASSFHMGAQPQHF. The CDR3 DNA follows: TGTGCCAGCAGTTTCCACATGGGAGCTCAGCCCCAGCATTTT.

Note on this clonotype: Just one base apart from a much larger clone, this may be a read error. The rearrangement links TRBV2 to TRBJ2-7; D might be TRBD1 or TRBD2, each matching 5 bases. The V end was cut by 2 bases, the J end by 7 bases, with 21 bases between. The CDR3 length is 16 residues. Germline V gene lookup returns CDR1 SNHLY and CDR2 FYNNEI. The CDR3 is CASSERGRSSYNEQYF. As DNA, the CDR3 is TGTGCCAGCAGTGAAAGGGGACGCAGCTCCTACAATGAGCAGTACTTC.

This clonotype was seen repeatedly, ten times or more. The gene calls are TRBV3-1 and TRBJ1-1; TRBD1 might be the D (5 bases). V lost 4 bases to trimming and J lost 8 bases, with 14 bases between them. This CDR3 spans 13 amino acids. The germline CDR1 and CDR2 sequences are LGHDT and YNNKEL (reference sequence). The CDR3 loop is CASSPFGGLEAFF. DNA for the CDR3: TGTGCCAGCAGCCCTTTCGGGGGTCTCGAAGCTTTCTTT.

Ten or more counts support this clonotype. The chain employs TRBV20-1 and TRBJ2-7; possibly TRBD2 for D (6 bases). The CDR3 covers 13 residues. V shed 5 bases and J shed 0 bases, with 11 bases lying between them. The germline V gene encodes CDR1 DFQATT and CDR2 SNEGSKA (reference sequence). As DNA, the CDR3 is TGCAGTGCTTGGGGGGACCCCTCCTACGAGCAGTACTTC. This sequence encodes CSAWGDPSYEQYF.

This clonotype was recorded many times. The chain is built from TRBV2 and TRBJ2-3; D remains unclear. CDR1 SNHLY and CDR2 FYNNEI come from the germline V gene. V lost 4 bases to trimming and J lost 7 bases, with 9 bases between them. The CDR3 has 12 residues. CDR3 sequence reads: CASSGLGNTQYF. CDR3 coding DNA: TGTGCCAGCAGTGGACTTGGGAATACGCAGTATTTT.

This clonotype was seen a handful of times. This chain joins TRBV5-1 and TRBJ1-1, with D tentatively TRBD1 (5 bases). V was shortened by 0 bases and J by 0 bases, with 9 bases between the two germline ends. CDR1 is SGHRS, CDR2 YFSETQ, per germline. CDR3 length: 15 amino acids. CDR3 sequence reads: CASSLDRTLNTEAFF. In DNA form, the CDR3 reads TGCGCCAGCAGCTTGGACAGGACATTGAACACTGAAGCTTTCTTT.

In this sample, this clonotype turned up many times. The CDR3 loop reads CASSSGQGRNQPQHF. The DNA for the CDR3 is TGTGCCAGCAGTTCGGGACAGGGACGAAATCAGCCCCAGCATTTT. The chain employs TRBV12-3 or TRBV12-4 and TRBJ1-5; 9 bases are a match to TRBD1. V trimming: 4 bases; J trimming: 4 bases; junction bases outside the gene matches: 5. This CDR3 region has 15 residues.

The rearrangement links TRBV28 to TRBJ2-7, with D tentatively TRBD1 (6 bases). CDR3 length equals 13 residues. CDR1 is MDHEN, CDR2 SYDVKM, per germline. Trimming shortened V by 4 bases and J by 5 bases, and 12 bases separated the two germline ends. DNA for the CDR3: TGTGCCAGCAGTTCCGACCCAGGGGACGAGCAGTACTTC. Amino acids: CASSSDPGDEQYF.

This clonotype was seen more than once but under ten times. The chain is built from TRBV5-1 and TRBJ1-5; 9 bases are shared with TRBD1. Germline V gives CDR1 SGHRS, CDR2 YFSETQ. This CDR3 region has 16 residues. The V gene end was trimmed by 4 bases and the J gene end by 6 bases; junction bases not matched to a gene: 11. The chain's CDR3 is CASSRLPGQGVQPQHF. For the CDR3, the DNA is TGCGCCAGCAGCAGGCTCCCGGGACAGGGCGTTCAGCCCCAGCATTTT.